This T cell receptor beta chain was identified in a study of breast tumors, draining lymph nodes, adjacent tissues. Breast cancer patients provided tissue from their axillary draining lymph nodes. The CDR3 sequence is 14 residues long. CDR1 MGHDK and CDR2 SYGVNS come from the germline V gene. V was cut by 1 base and J by 2 bases, with 5 bases left in between. TCRdb re-called the multiplex PCR reads through MiXCR, storing one row per CDR3 protein. The sample shows over 200,000 distinct CDR3 sequences, around 34% of them seen only once. This clonotype was seen ten or more times. Sequencing used axillary lymph node tissue. The source is a female donor with breast cancer. Some clones in this sample may be carry-over from other donors' samples. The chain joins TRBV25-1 to TRBJ1-4; D ambiguous. This CDR3 is CASSEWATNEKLFF. In DNA form, the CDR3 reads TGTGCCAGCAGTGAATGGGCTACTAATGAAAAACTGTTTTTT.